The clone carrying this TCR beta chain was seen a handful of times. The antigen is not known. This sample is part of a study of CD8 T cells in Susac syndrome. Overall study findings and caveats: The relatively small number of individuals in the TCR sequencing and HLA analysis was acknowledged by the study.

When the RNA was reverse transcribed, random hexamers were used with an input of about 0.5 to 1 ug. TCRdb reprocessed the immunoSEQ multiplex PCR reads with MiXCR, giving one entry per CDR3 protein. The data show approximately 70,000 distinct CDR3 sequences, more than 85% seen once. Sequencing of TCR beta covered CD8+ and CD4+ T cells obtained from blood. Isolation of CD8+ and CD4+ T cells was performed negatively, whereas enrichment of TEMRA cells was done by FACS. V was trimmed by 10 bases and J by 5 bases, leaving 18 bases between them. CDR1 and CDR2 (germline): LNHDA, SQIVND (reference sequence). The CDR3 has 13 amino acids.

The chain links TRBV19 to TRBJ2-7; D tentatively reads TRBD1 or TRBD2 (5 bases each). This clonotype was sampled from a human donor in good health. The sample taken for sequencing was CD8+ T cells from PBMCs. CDR3 residues: CATRPTGQDEQYF. DNA of the CDR3: TGTGCCACACGTCCCACGGGGCAGGACGAGCAGTACTTC.